Sequencing of this TCR beta chain was carried out in a study of Ad26.COV2.S vaccination and SARS-CoV-2 variants. Study context: Among those in the COV1001 Ad26.COV2.S trial arm was the donor.

General study findings and limits: Reportedly, spike-specific CD8+ and CD4+ T cell responses achieved substantial breadth once vaccination had taken place. Vaccinees and placebo recipients showed similar non-spike TCR breadth.

Of note for this clone: The target antigen is unknown.

Trimming stripped 6 bases from V and 11 bases from J, with 29 bases between. The CDR3 spans 17 residues. The germline gives CDR1 LNHDA, CDR2 SQIVND (reference sequence). The treatment: 15 to 20 received Ad26.COV2.S at low or high dose, single or two shots; about five received placebo; per-sample allocation not given. Collection of samples fell on day 63 after the first vaccine or placebo injection. An Ad26 vector expressing Wuhan-strain SARS-CoV-2 spike served as the vaccine. Profiled with immunoSEQ multiplex PCR; TCRdb holds only in-frame clones, not every one. The sample consists of 350,000 to 550,000 clones, roughly nine tenths of them appearing once.

This clonotype was obtained from a person between 18 and 65 years old who received the Ad26.COV2.S COVID-19 vaccine or a placebo. Source: peripheral blood, taken in a trial of Ad26.COV2.S vaccine versus placebo. This rearrangement joins TRBV19 to TRBJ1-5; perhaps TRBD1 as D (6 bases). CDR3 coding DNA: TGTGCCAGTAGCCGCGGGGGGGCGAGCTCGTCGGTATCAGCCCAGCATTTT. This sequence encodes CASSRGGASSSVSAQHF.